This T cell receptor beta chain was obtained from a study of shared clonotypes between healthy human individuals. Each cell subset's genomic DNA was divided evenly among several immunoSEQ plates. Original processing methods: Filtering differed since immunoSEQ provided only junctions, with no quality scores. Profiling relied on immunoSEQ multiplex PCR, and the TCRdb table lists in-frame clones only, not all of them. V, J and clone size were drawn from that table, and D and trimming were deduced from the DNA. The sample holds about 2.4 million clones; 93% are singletons and the top ten take roughly 0.36%. V shed 7 bases, J shed 4 bases, and the junction held 9 bases outside the gene matches. CDR3 length: 16 residues. Germline V lookup: CDR1 LNHDA, CDR2 SQIVND (reference sequence).

The clonotype comes from a man aged 18 to 29 in good health. Some clones in this sample may be carry-over from other donors' samples. The sample taken for sequencing was naive CD4+ T cells from PBMCs. The sample's subset: CD45RA+ positively selected. The chain has TRBV19 and TRBJ2-3, with 12 bases aligning to TRBD2. The CDR3 region is CASTRTSGMVADTQYF. CDR3 bases: TGTGCCAGTACCCGGACTAGCGGGATGGTCGCAGATACGCAGTATTTT.